This T cell receptor (beta chain) is drawn from a study of shared clonotypes between healthy human individuals. Study context: Researchers drew samples from two women and a few men aged 18 to 49. General study results and limits: Several donors held about 5% of naive CD4 clonotypes in common.

At least ten counts were recorded for this clone. The antigen remains undetermined. Measured with immunoSEQ multiplex PCR; TCRdb has only the in-frame clones, and not every one. Among about 1 million clones listed, about 75% were seen once. CD4+ cells underwent separation, giving CD45RA+ naive and CD45RA-negative memory subsets. The CDR3 is 14 amino acids. With 5 bases removed from V and 1 base from J, the gap between germline ends came to 8 bases. Germline CDR1 reads SGHTA; CDR2 reads FQGNSA. The sample taken for sequencing was memory CD4+ T cells sorted from blood. The subset: CD45RA-negative fraction. The receptor's source is a man between 18 and 35 years old in good health. This sequence joins TRBV7-2 and TRBJ2-2; D is undetermined. CDR3 DNA: TGTGCCAGCAGCCAACAGAGGAACACCGGGGAGCTGTTTTTT. Protein sequence: CASSQQRNTGELFF.